One T cell receptor beta chain is described in this entry. Its antigen is not known. These data originate in a study of shared clonotypes between healthy human individuals. The CDR3 contains 16 residues. Per germline, CDR1 SGHTS and CDR2 YDEGEE. Deletions cut 3 bases from V and 0 bases from J, with 10 bases between. Study results and limitations: Shared across a few donors were around 5% of the naive CD4 clonotypes.

CD45RO negativity and positive selection for CCR7 defined naive CD8 cells, a population that excluded terminally differentiated effector memory CD45RA+ cells. In replicate PCRs of sorted subsets, roughly 200 ng DNA, approximately 32,000 T cell genomes, was used. Generated by immunoSEQ multiplex PCR, the TCRdb table keeps only in-frame clones and is missing some. The sample has about 2.1 million clones, about 94% seen once. This TCR derives from a man aged 18 to 35 in good health. Some clones in this sample may be carry-over from other donors' samples. Specimen: naive CD8+ T cells from PBMCs. The chain combines TRBV5-8 with TRBJ1-6; maybe TRBD1 (6 bases). The CDR3 bases are TGTGCCAGCAGCTACGGACAGCCCTCCTATAATTCACCCCTCCACTTT. Protein sequence: CASSYGQPSYNSPLHF. The variable domain in full, completed from reference TRBV5-8 and TRBJ1-6, reads EAGVTQSPTHLIKTRGQQATLRCSPISGHTSVYWYQQALGLGLQFLLWYDEGEERNRGNFPPRFSGRQFPNYSSELNVNALELEDSALYLCASSYGQPSYNSPLHFGNGTRLTVT.